This T cell receptor (beta chain) was documented in a study of technical replicates of blood from a handful of donors. Data came from immunoSEQ multiplex PCR; TCRdb stores just in-frame clones and leaves some out. The table includes around 86,000 clones, about 97% detected once. The sample taken for sequencing was T cells isolated from PBMCs. This TCR was recovered from a human donor in good health.

CDR3 region: CASSAATGIRSTEAFF. DNA of the CDR3: TGTGCCAGCAGCGCCGCAACCGGGATACGGAGCACTGAAGCTTTCTTT. The chain joins TRBV9 to TRBJ1-1; D gene uncertain. The germline V gene has CDR1 SGDLS and CDR2 YYNGEE. Trimming took 3 bases from V and 4 from J, leaving 19 bases between them. The CDR3 is 16 residues long.